This T cell receptor (beta chain) was identified in a study of regulatory and conventional T cells in RAG deficiency. Blood CD4+ CD25-high CD127-low regulatory T cells supplied the genomic DNA template. V was clipped by 6 bases and J by 4 bases; unmatched bases: 7. The CDR3 runs 14 residues. CDR1 and CDR2 from the germline V gene are MNHEY and SMNVEV (reference sequence). Study results and caveats: These Omenn syndrome Treg sorts may hold peripherally activated cells instead. Shorter CDR3s in all patient subsets; >75% Treg-Tconv overlap in Omenn. Treg unique TCR beta sequences were approximately 95-fold fewer in Omenn syndrome and CID/AS patients than controls.

Here immunoSEQ multiplex PCR was the method, and the copy in TCRdb shows in-frame clones only, minus some. The sample lists about 9,400 clones; more than 70% were seen once. This clone was observed a handful of times. Its antigen is unknown. In addition, the sample was reused for a study of regulatory T cells. Turning to that study: Amplification used 52 TRBV primers and 13 TRBJ primers. Skewed V and J usage and few unique V-J pairs marked patient repertoires, most in Tregs.

Sequencing was done on a sample of Tregs sorted from blood. This clonotype was obtained from a human donor in good health. The V and J genes are TRBV27 and TRBJ2-5; the match to TRBD2 covers 8 bases. The CDR3 coding sequence is TGTGCCAGCAGCCCGACGGGGGGGGGAGAGACCCAGTACTTC. This translates into CASSPTGGGETQYF.